This T cell receptor (beta chain) was documented in a study of cytomegalovirus exposure and HLA in healthy donors. This CDR3 contains 14 residues. The germline V and J ends were trimmed by 2 bases and 4 bases, with 11 bases remaining between them. The germline V gene has CDR1 LNHDA and CDR2 SQIVND (reference sequence). The primer mix had 60 Vbeta and 13 Jbeta primers. The data were produced by immunoSEQ multiplex PCR, yet TCRdb's version contains in-frame clones alone and is incomplete. The data show 150,000 to 180,000 clones, with around 74% seen just once and 2.8% held by the top ten. The chain uses TRBV19 and TRBJ1-1, with a possible D match to TRBD1 (6 bases). The sample comprised PBMCs. This TCR came from a man between 18 and 29 years old in good health and CMV-seronegative. This CDR3 reads CASSIPRQATEAFF. CDR3 in DNA: TGTGCCAGTAGTATACCACGACAGGCCACTGAAGCTTTCTTT.